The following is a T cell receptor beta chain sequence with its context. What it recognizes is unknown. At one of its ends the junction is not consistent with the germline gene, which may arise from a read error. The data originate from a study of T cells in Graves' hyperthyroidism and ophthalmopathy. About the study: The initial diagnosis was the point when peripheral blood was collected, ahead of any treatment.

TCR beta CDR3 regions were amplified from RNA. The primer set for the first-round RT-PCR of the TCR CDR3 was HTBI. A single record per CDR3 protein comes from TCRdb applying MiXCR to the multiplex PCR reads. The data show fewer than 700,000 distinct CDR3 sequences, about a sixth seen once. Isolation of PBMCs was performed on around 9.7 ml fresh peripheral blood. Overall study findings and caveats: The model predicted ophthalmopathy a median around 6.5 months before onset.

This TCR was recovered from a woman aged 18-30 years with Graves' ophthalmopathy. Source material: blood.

The CDR3 sequence: CASSATGRTSGTSTDTQYF. The DNA of the CDR3 is TGTGCCAGCAGCGCCACTGGAAGGACTAGCGGGACTAGCACAGATACGCAGTATTTT. The chain recombines TRBV5-1 with TRBJ2-3, with 12 positions matching TRBD2. The CDR3 length is 19 residues. Germline CDR1 reads SGHRS; CDR2 reads YFSETQ. The whole variable domain, filled in from reference TRBV5-1 and TRBJ2-3, reads KAGVTQTPRYLIKTRGQQVTLSCSPISGHRSVSWYQQTPGQGLQFLFEYFSETQRNKGNFPGRFSGRQFSNSRSEMNVSTLELGDSALYLCASSATGRTSGTSTDTQYFGPGTRLTVL.